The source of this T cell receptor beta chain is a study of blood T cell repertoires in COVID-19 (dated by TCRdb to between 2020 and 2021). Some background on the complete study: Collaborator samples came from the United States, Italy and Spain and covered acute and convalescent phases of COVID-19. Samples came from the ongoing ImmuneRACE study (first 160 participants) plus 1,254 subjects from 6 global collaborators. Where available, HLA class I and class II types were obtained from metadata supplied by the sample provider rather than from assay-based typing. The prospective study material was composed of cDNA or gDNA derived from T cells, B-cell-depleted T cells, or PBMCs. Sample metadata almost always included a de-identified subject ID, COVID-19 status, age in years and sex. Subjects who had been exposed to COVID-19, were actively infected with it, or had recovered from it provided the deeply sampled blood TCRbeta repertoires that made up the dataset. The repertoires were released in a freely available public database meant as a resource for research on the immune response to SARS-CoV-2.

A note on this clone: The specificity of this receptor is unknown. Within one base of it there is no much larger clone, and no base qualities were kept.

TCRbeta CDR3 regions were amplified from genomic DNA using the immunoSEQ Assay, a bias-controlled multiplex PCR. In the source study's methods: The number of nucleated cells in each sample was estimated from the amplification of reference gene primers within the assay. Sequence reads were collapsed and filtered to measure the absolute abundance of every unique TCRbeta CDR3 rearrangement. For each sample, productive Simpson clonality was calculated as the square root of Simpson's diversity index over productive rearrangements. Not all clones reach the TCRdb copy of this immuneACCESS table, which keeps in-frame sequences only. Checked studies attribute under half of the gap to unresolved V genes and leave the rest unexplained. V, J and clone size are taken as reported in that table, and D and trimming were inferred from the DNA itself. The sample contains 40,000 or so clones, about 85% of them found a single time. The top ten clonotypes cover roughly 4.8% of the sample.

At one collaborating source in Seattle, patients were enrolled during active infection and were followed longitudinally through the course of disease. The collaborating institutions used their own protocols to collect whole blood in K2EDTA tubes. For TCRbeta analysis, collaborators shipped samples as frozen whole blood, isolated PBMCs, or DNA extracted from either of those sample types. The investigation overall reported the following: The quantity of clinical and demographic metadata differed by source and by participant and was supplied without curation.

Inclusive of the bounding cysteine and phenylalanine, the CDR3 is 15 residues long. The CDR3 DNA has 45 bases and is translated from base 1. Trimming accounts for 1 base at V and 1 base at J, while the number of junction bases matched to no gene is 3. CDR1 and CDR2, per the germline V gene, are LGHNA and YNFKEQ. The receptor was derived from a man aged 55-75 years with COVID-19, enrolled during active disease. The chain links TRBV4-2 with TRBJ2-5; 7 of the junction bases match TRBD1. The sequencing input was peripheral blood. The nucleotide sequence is TGTGCCAGCAGCCAAGGGGACAGAGTCCAAGAGACCCAGTACTTC. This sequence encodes CASSQGDRVQETQYF.